The clone carrying this T cell receptor (beta chain) was counted only a few times. These data come from a study of T cell repertoires in cytomegalovirus infection. MiXCR, run by TCRdb on the reads, gives a single entry per CDR3 protein. The sample yields hundreds of thousands of distinct CDR3 sequences, 35% seen once. CDR1 and CDR2 from the germline V gene are ENHRY and SYGVKD. This CDR3 contains 15 residues. After removal of 2 bases from V and 0 bases from J, the junction contained 1 base not matched to a gene. This TCR was sampled from a human donor in good health (CMV status not recorded). Some clones in this sample may be carry-over from other donors' samples. V usage is TRBV10-3 and J usage is TRBJ2-4, with 7 nucleotides matching TRBD1. Material for sequencing was PBMCs. This CDR3 reads CAISEDRAAKNIQYF. As DNA, the CDR3 is TGTGCCATCAGTGAGGACAGGGCAGCCAAAAACATTCAGTACTTC.